Sequencing of this T cell receptor beta chain was carried out in a study of CD8 T cells in ankylosing spondylitis. Points from the study as a whole: Roughly eight highly homologous variants made up a TCR beta motif that seemed to typify ankylosing spondylitis blood.

Germline CDR1 and CDR2: SGDLS and YYNGEE. V was trimmed by 4 bases and J by 4 bases, leaving 15 bases between them. The CDR3 is 15 residues long. Concerning this clonotype itself: The antigen is unknown.

MiXCR, applied by TCRdb to the 5' RACE reads, yields one record per CDR3 protein. The sample has fewer than 500,000 distinct CDR3 sequences; under 25% are singletons. Material for sequencing was blood, either unsorted or a sorted T cell fraction (not recorded which). V and J are TRBV9 and TRBJ2-1; possibly TRBD1 for D (6 bases). The clonotype was recovered from a male donor with ankylosing spondylitis. CDR3 coding DNA: TGTGCCAGCAGCTTCACAGGGAACCGGTACAATGAGCAGTTCTTC. This codes for CASSFTGNRYNEQFF. Full variable domain (missing parts from reference TRBV9 and TRBJ2-1): DSGVTQTPKHLITATGQRVTLRCSPRSGDLSVYWYQQSLDQGLQFLIQYYNGEERAKGNILERFSAQQFPDLHSELNLSSLELGDSALYFCASSFTGNRYNEQFFGPGTRLTVL.